This T cell receptor (beta chain) was identified in a study of T cell responses to AZD1222 COVID-19 vaccine. Overall study results and limits: Spike-wide coverage was observed for vaccine-associated CD4 TCRs, with dominant responses at 160-218 and 743-854. Targets within unmutated variant regions were reportedly found for nearly half of spike-specific TCRs. Repertoire collection took place solely once the T cell response had peaked. Clonal diversity was possibly underestimated; the donors were predominantly white British and more often female.

The CDR3 contains 14 residues. Deletions cut 4 bases from V and 6 bases from J, with 14 bases between. The germline gives CDR1 SGHDT, CDR2 YYEEEE. Details on this clone: What it binds is unknown.

The assay was immunoSEQ multiplex PCR, and TCRdb's table has in-frame clones only and misses some. The sample shows some 93,000 clones, 85% to 90% of them seen only once. The rearrangement links TRBV5-6 to TRBJ1-5; TRBD1 is a possible D gene (5 bases). The sample was peripheral blood, taken 28 days after the second AZD1222 dose. The origin of this receptor is an adult who received the AZD1222 COVID-19 vaccine. The CDR3 spells CASSLSGSGQPQHF. The CDR3 region has the DNA TGTGCCAGCAGCCTGTCAGGGTCTGGTCAGCCCCAGCATTTT.